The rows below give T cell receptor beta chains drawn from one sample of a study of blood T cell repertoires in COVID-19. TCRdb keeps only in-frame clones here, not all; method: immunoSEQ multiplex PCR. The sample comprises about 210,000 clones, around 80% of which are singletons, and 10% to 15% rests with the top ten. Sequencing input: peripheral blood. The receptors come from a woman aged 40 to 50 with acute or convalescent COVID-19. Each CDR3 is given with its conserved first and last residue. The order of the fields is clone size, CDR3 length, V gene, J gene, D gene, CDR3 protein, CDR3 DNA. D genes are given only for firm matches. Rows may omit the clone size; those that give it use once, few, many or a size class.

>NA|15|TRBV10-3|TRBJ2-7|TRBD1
CAISDLTGGEDEQYF
TGTGCCATCAGTGATCTGACAGGGGGTGAGGACGAGCAGTACTTC
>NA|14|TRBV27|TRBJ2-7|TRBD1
CASSQTGGGYEQYF
TGTGCCAGCAGTCAGACAGGGGGTGGCTACGAGCAGTACTTC
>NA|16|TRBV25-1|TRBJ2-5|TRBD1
CASSAAPGQGQETQYF
TGTGCCAGCAGTGCAGCCCCGGGACAGGGCCAAGAGACCCAGTACTTC
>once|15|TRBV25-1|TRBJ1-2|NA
CASSELGAGGYGYTF
TGTGCCAGCAGTGAATTAGGGGCGGGAGGCTATGGCTACACCTTC
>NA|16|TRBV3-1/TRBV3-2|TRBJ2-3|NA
CASSQVPREGADTQYF
TGTGCCAGCAGCCAAGTCCCCAGGGAGGGGGCAGATACGCAGTATTTT
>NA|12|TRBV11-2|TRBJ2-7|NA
CASTTSLYEQYF
TGTGCCAGCACGACTAGTCTCTACGAGCAGTACTTC
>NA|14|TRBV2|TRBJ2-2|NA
CASSSAANTGELFF
TGTGCCAGCTCGAGTGCCGCGAACACCGGGGAGCTGTTTTTT
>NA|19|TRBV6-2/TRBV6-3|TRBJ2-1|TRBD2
CASSYIYRLAGEIYNEQFF
TGTGCCAGCAGTTATATATATCGACTAGCGGGGGAGATCTACAATGAGCAGTTCTTC
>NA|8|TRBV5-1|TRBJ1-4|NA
CATPELFF
TGCGCCACCCCCGAACTGTTTTTT
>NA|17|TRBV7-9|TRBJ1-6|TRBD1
CASRGDRGSRSNSPLHF
TGTGCCAGCAGAGGAGACAGGGGGTCCCGATCCAATTCACCCCTCCACTTT
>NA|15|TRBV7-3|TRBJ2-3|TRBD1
CASSPGQGGTDTQYF
TGTGCCAGCAGCCCAGGACAGGGTGGCACAGATACGCAGTATTTT
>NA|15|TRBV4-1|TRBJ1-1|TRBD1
CASSHPGQVDTEAFF
TGCGCCAGCAGCCACCCAGGACAGGTTGACACTGAAGCTTTCTTT
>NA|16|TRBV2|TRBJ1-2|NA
CASSTPRDKGYYGYTF
TGTGCCAGCAGTACTCCACGGGACAAAGGTTACTATGGCTACACCTTC
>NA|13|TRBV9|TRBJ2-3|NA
CASSVGRTDTQYF
TGTGCCAGCAGCGTAGGCAGGACAGATACGCAGTATTTT
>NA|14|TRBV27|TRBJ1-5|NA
CASSTNGGNQPQHF
TGTGCCAGCAGTACCAACGGGGGCAATCAGCCCCAGCATTTT
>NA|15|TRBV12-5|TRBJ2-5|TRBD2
CASGLPTSDGGTQYF
TGTGCTAGTGGTTTGCCGACTAGCGATGGGGGGACCCAGTACTTC
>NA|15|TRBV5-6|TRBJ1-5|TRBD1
CASRTWRGGDQPQHF
TGTGCCAGCAGGACTTGGAGAGGGGGCGATCAGCCCCAGCATTTT
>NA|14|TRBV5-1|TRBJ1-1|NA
CASSLLWAGDEAFF
TGCGCCAGCAGCTTGTTGTGGGCCGGGGATGAAGCTTTCTTT
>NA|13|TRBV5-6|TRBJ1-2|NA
CASSWGGADGYTF
TGTGCCAGCAGCTGGGGGGGGGCCGATGGCTACACCTTC
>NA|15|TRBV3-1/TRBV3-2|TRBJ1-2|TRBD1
CASSHRQGFGSGYTF
TGTGCCAGCAGCCACCGACAGGGTTTTGGGTCTGGCTACACCTTC
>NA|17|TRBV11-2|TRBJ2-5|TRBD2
CASSPVGPSGSWETQYF
TGTGCCAGCAGCCCCGTCGGCCCTAGCGGGAGTTGGGAGACCCAGTACTTC
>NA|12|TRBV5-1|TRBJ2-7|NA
CASSSPGYEQYF
TGCGCCAGCAGCTCTCCAGGCTACGAGCAGTACTTC
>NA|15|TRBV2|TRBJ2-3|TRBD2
CASSAAGGFADTQYF
TGTGCCAGCAGTGCGGCGGGGGGGTTCGCAGATACGCAGTATTTT
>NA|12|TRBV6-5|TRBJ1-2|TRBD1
CASRQGGYGYTF
TGTGCCAGTAGACAGGGCGGCTATGGCTACACCTTC
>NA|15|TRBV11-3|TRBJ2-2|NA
CASSLASPHTGELFF
TGTGCCAGCAGCTTGGCCTCCCCTCACACCGGGGAGCTGTTTTTT
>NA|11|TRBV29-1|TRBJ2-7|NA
CSGGYGDEQYF
TGCAGCGGAGGGTACGGCGACGAGCAGTACTTC
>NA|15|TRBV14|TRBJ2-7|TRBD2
CASSLRLAGRYEQYF
TGTGCCAGCAGCCTTCGACTAGCGGGAAGGTACGAGCAGTACTTC
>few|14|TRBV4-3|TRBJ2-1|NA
CASSQVSRADEQFF
TGCGCCAGCAGCCAAGTTTCCAGGGCCGATGAGCAGTTCTTC
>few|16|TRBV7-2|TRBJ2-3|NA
CASSFRSVGREDTQYF
TGTGCCAGCAGCTTTCGAAGTGTGGGGCGAGAGGATACGCAGTATTTT
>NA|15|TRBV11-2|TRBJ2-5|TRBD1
CASSFPDRALETQYF
TGTGCCAGCAGCTTTCCTGACAGGGCCTTAGAGACCCAGTACTTC
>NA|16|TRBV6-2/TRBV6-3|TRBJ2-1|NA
CASSYAATGLYNEQFF
TGTGCCAGCAGTTACGCAGCAACGGGACTCTACAATGAGCAGTTCTTC
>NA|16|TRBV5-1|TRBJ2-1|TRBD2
CASSLRTSGSLNEQFF
TGCGCCAGCAGCCTCCGGACTAGCGGGAGTTTAAATGAGCAGTTCTTC
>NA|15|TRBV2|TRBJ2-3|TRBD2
CASATGLAYTDTQYF
TGTGCCAGCGCGACGGGACTAGCCTACACAGATACGCAGTATTTT
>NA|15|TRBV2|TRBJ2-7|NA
CASSEEAAGSYEQYF
TGTGCCAGCAGTGAAGAGGCGGCTGGCTCCTACGAGCAGTACTTC
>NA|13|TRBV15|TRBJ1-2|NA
CATSRGGSYGYTF
TGTGCCACCAGCAGAGGCGGGAGCTATGGCTACACCTTC
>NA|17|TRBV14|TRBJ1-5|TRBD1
CASSPFTGEGSNQPQHF
TGTGCCAGCAGCCCGTTTACAGGGGAAGGGAGCAATCAGCCCCAGCATTTT
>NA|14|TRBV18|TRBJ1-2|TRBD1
CASSPRTGANGYTF
TGTGCCAGCTCACCCCGGACAGGGGCTAATGGCTACACCTTC
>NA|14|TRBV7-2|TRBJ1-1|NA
CASSPSRGNTEAFF
TGTGCCAGCAGCCCCAGTCGGGGGAACACTGAAGCTTTCTTT
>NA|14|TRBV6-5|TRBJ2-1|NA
CASSYRADSYEQFF
TGTGCCAGCAGTTACAGGGCCGACAGTTATGAGCAGTTCTTC